These T cell receptor beta chains were read from a single sample in a study of blood T cell repertoires in COVID-19. TCRdb's table, derived via immunoSEQ multiplex PCR, lists solely in-frame clones and lacks some. The sample holds 9,500 or so clones, roughly 87% seen once. Source material: peripheral blood. These receptors were obtained from a human donor in a cohort sampled during active COVID-19. Each CDR3 is given with its conserved first and last residue. D genes are given only for firm matches. Size is stated for part of the rows, as once, few or many counts, or as a class when the clone is expanded.

abundance	d_gene	v_gene	j_gene	CDR3aa	CDR3nt
-	TRBD2	TRBV5-4	TRBJ2-7	CASSSRGGLYSYEQYF	TGTGCCAGCAGCTCACGGGGGGGGTTGTACTCCTACGAGCAGTACTTC
few	TRBD1	TRBV7-3	TRBJ1-6	CASSLATGVGSPLHF	TGTGCCAGCAGCTTAGCCACAGGGGTGGGGTCACCCCTCCACTTT
-	TRBD1	TRBV19	TRBJ2-7	CASSNTGGSGSEQYF	TGTGCCAGTAGTAACACAGGGGGCTCTGGGAGCGAGCAGTACTTC
-	TRBD1	TRBV25-1	TRBJ2-7	CASSETSGGQTAYEQYF	TGTGCCAGCAGTGAAACATCAGGGGGACAGACAGCCTACGAGCAGTACTTC
-	-	TRBV10-3	TRBJ1-5	CAIGQNNQPQHF	TGTGCCATCGGGCAGAACAATCAGCCCCAGCATTTT
-	-	TRBV5-1	TRBJ1-1	CASRPLAGPEPTEAFF	TGCGCCAGCAGACCCCTGGCGGGTCCGGAACCCACTGAAGCTTTCTTT
-	TRBD1	TRBV3-1/TRBV3-2	TRBJ1-6	CASSFTGTGESPLHF	TGTGCCAGCAGCTTTACAGGGACAGGAGAATCACCCCTCCACTTT
-	TRBD1	TRBV5-8	TRBJ1-5	CASSEAGGNHQPQHF	TGTGCCAGCAGCGAGGCAGGGGGCAACCATCAGCCCCAGCATTTT
-	-	TRBV10-1	TRBJ1-1	CASSDHRQAEAFF	TGCGCCAGCAGTGACCATCGACAGGCTGAAGCTTTCTTT
once	-	TRBV27	TRBJ2-1	CASSLSPVYNEQFF	TGTGCCAGCAGTCTCTCCCCTGTCTACAATGAGCAGTTCTTC
-	TRBD2	TRBV27	TRBJ2-1	CASSLLGLAGGTSSYNEQFF	TGTGCCAGCAGTCTCCTAGGACTAGCGGGGGGAACAAGCTCCTACAATGAGCAGTTCTTC
-	-	TRBV15	TRBJ2-7	CATSGRNREGEQYF	TGTGCCACCAGCGGGAGAAACAGGGAAGGCGAGCAGTACTTC
-	-	TRBV5-1	TRBJ2-3	CASSLGENTDTQYF	TGCGCCAGCAGCTTGGGGGAGAACACAGATACGCAGTATTTT
-	TRBD2	TRBV3-1/TRBV3-2	TRBJ2-5	CASSQEGTSGGAGTQYF	TGTGCCAGCAGCCAAGAGGGAACTAGCGGGGGGGCCGGGACCCAGTACTTC
-	TRBD1	TRBV19	TRBJ1-1	CASSGQAMNTEAFF	TGTGCCAGTTCGGGACAGGCGATGAACACTGAAGCTTTCTTT
-	-	TRBV28	TRBJ1-5	CASRDINQPQHF	TGTGCCAGCCGGGATATCAATCAGCCCCAGCATTTT
-	-	TRBV20-1	TRBJ1-2	CSAPPRYGYTF	TGCAGTGCCCCACCCCGGTATGGCTACACCTTC
-	-	TRBV6-5	TRBJ1-6	CASSTGNLNSPLHF	TGTGCCAGCAGTACGGGAAACCTTAATTCACCCCTCCACTTT
-	TRBD1	TRBV5-6	TRBJ2-7	CASRSRGLGDEQYF	TGTGCCAGCAGATCTAGGGGGCTCGGAGACGAGCAGTACTTC
few	TRBD2	TRBV4-1	TRBJ2-3	CASRPGLAVTRTDTQYF	TGCGCCAGCCGTCCGGGACTAGCGGTCACACGCACAGATACGCAGTATTTT
-	-	TRBV28	TRBJ1-1	CASSLPQQTEAFF	TGTGCCAGCAGTTTACCCCAACAAACTGAAGCTTTCTTT
-	-	TRBV15	TRBJ2-2	CATSRDRGYTGELFF	TGTGCCACCAGCAGAGATCGGGGTTACACCGGGGAGCTGTTTTTT
-	-	TRBV25-1	TRBJ2-7	CASSAPKGQNYEQYF	TGTGCCAGCAGTGCTCCTAAAGGACAGAACTACGAGCAGTACTTC
-	-	TRBV4-1	TRBJ1-2	CASSQDRTAYGYTF	TGCGCCAGCAGCCAGGACCGGACAGCCTATGGCTACACCTTC
-	TRBD1	TRBV4-1	TRBJ1-2	CASSQAPYRGLGYGYTF	TGCGCCAGCAGCCAAGCCCCGTACAGGGGGCTAGGCTATGGCTACACCTTC
-	-	TRBV5-1	TRBJ2-3	CASRLNTDTQYF	TGCGCCAGCAGGTTAAACACAGATACGCAGTATTTT
-	-	TRBV10-1	TRBJ2-5	CASAGGPGYF	TGCGCCAGCGCCGGGGGGCCCGGGTACTTC
-	-	TRBV28	TRBJ1-4	CASSQDRLDEKLFF	TGTGCCAGCAGCCAGGACAGATTGGATGAAAAACTGTTTTTT
-	TRBD1	TRBV6-1	TRBJ1-3	CASSEALLGTGVTDTIYF	TGTGCCAGCAGTGAAGCGCTTCTGGGGACAGGTGTCACGGACACCATATATTTT
-	-	TRBV10-3	TRBJ1-1	CAISDSPGRTEAFF	TGTGCCATCAGTGATTCTCCAGGGAGGACTGAAGCTTTCTTT
-	TRBD2	TRBV7-9	TRBJ2-1	CASSSRTSGDEQFF	TGTGCCAGCAGCTCTCGGACTAGCGGAGATGAGCAGTTCTTC
medium-sized	TRBD1	TRBV9	TRBJ2-7	CASSLTWTGTEQYF	TGTGCCAGCAGCCTTACCTGGACAGGGACCGAGCAGTACTTC
-	-	TRBV23-1	TRBJ1-3	CASSLRGTGNTIYF	TGCGCCAGCAGCTTGCGGGGAACTGGAAACACCATATATTTT
-	TRBD1	TRBV6-2/TRBV6-3	TRBJ1-6	CASSTMTGVLNSPLHF	TGTGCCAGCAGTACCATGACAGGGGTACTTAATTCACCCCTCCACTTT
-	-	TRBV21-1	TRBJ2-1	CASTLTFYLAGNYNEQFF	TGTGCCAGCACCCTAACCTTTTATCTAGCGGGGAACTACAATGAGCAGTTCTTC
-	TRBD1	TRBV18	TRBJ1-5	CASSPQTGAGAQPQHF	TGTGCCAGCTCGCCGCAAACAGGGGCAGGGGCTCAGCCCCAGCATTTT
-	TRBD1	TRBV5-5	TRBJ2-7	CASSSGTGHMDEYF	TGTGCCAGCAGCTCTGGGACAGGACACATGGATGAGTACTTC
-	TRBD1	TRBV30	TRBJ1-5	CAWSTQGDQPQHF	TGTGCCTGGAGTACACAGGGGGATCAGCCCCAGCATTTT
-	-	TRBV6-1	TRBJ1-1	CASSETGNTEAFF	TGTGCCAGCAGTGAGACAGGAAACACTGAAGCTTTCTTT
-	-	TRBV28	TRBJ1-2	CASSWTNLRGYTF	TGTGCCAGCAGCTGGACAAACCTAAGGGGCTACACCTTC